The 20 T cell receptor beta chains listed next were all sequenced from one sample in a study of T-cell memory formation after mild COVID-19. TCRdb recomputed calls from the 5' RACE reads with MiXCR, one row per CDR3 protein. This table has a few hundred thousand distinct CDR3 sequences, 15% to 20% appearing once. Sequencing used PBMCs or a T cell subset sorted from them (not recorded which). The receptors derive from a man younger than 35 who had mild COVID-19 (a few samples of this study predate the infection). Cell type and time point are not known.

This clonotype was detected a few times. V is TRBV20-1 and J is TRBJ1-5, with TRBD1 as a possible D gene (5 bases). This CDR3 region has 14 residues. Germline V CDR1 and CDR2: DFQATT, SNEGSKA (reference sequence). V gave up 2 bases and J gave up 5 bases, with 13 bases separating them. CDR3 nucleotides: TGCAGTGCTAGAACGACAGTGTGGGATCAGCCCCAGCATTTT. It codes for CSARTTVWDQPQHF.

This clonotype was counted only a few times. The CDR3 spells CASSLDIFYGYTF. Here the CDR3 DNA reads TGCGCCAGCAGCCTAGACATCTTCTATGGCTACACCTTC. V gene TRBV5-1 combines with J gene TRBJ1-2; D is uncertain. Germline V lookup: CDR1 SGHRS, CDR2 YFSETQ. CDR3 length: 13 amino acids. V lost 4 bases, J lost 4 bases, and 11 bases lay in between.

At least ten counts were recorded for this clonotype. The chain links TRBV4-3 to TRBJ2-2, with D possibly TRBD1 on 5 matching bases. CDR1 is LGHNA, CDR2 YSLEER, per germline. Trimming shortened V by 4 bases and J by 2 bases, and 11 bases separated the two germline ends. The CDR3 spans 15 residues. CDR3 bases: TGCGCCAGCAGCCGATGGCAGGGAAACACCGGGGAGCTGTTTTTT. Translation gives CASSRWQGNTGELFF.

This clonotype was observed a few times. The rearrangement uses TRBV3-1 and TRBJ1-4; D uncertain. The CDR3 runs to 15 residues. From germline, CDR1 is LGHDT and CDR2 YNNKEL (reference sequence). V dropped 0 bases and J dropped 5 bases, with 10 bases sitting between them. The CDR3, as DNA: TGTGCCAGCAGCCAAGATGCGGCACGAAATGAAAAACTGTTTTTT. Translating gives CASSQDAARNEKLFF.

In its sample, this clonotype was seen a few times. This CDR3 reads CASSRRTGRQGETQYF. CDR3 nucleotides: TGTGCCAGCAGCCGCAGAACAGGGAGGCAGGGAGAGACCCAGTACTTC. This chain joins TRBV7-2 and TRBJ2-5, with D perhaps assigned TRBD1 or TRBD2 (6 bases each). Trimming shortened V by 5 bases and J by 4 bases, and 20 bases separated the two germline ends. CDR3 size: 16 residues. Germline V gives CDR1 SGHTA, CDR2 FQGNSA.

The chain has TRBV6-2 or TRBV6-3 and TRBJ2-2; D is ambiguous. The CDR3 runs to 13 residues. CDR1 is MNHEY, CDR2 SVGEGT, per germline. Trimming left V 2 bases short and J 4 bases short, with 5 bases between. The CDR3 region is CASSYLGTGELFF. The CDR3, as DNA: TGTGCCAGCAGTTACCTGGGCACCGGGGAGCTGTTTTTT.

The chain combines TRBV20-1 with TRBJ1-5; the D gene is possibly TRBD1 (6 bases). Deletions cut 6 bases from V and 4 bases from J, with 16 bases between. The CDR3 runs 14 residues. Germline-derived CDR1 and CDR2 are DFQATT and SNEGSKA (reference sequence). CDR3 nucleotide sequence: TGCAGTGCCACAAGGGGGGGGATTAATCAGCCCCAGCATTTT. Its translation: CSATRGGINQPQHF.

This clonotype has more than one count but fewer than ten. The chain combines TRBV7-9 with TRBJ2-5; 8 positions agree with TRBD2. V shed 6 bases, J shed 4 bases, and the junction held 4 bases outside the gene matches. CDR1 SEHNR and CDR2 FQNEAQ come from the germline V gene (reference sequence). The CDR3 has 13 residues. The CDR3 DNA sequence: TGTGCCAGCAGTCGGACTAGCCGAGAGACCCAGTACTTC. As protein: CASSRTSRETQYF.

This clonotype has more than one count but fewer than ten. The J gene is TRBJ2-3, the V gene TRBV5-1, with D perhaps matching TRBD2 (6 bases). The CDR3 has 15 amino acids. V gave up 1 base and J gave up 4 bases, with 13 bases separating them. Germline V gives CDR1 SGHRS, CDR2 YFSETQ. CDR3 in DNA: TGCGCCAGCAGCTTGCAGAACGGGGGAGCAGATACGCAGTATTTT. This encodes CASSLQNGGADTQYF.

V is TRBV5-5 and J is TRBJ1-4, with 8 bases aligning to TRBD1. Per germline, CDR1 SGHKS and CDR2 YYEKEE (reference sequence). V lost 3 bases, J lost 5 bases, and 3 bases stayed unmatched. The CDR3 is 14 amino acids. The CDR3 DNA follows: TGTGCCAGCAGCTCCTGGACAGGGAATGAAAAACTGTTTTTT. Translated: CASSSWTGNEKLFF.

This clonotype was detected ten times or more. CDR3 region: CASSLGQQNTEAFF. The CDR3 region has the DNA TGTGCCAGCAGCTTGGGACAGCAGAACACTGAAGCTTTCTTT. The V and J genes are TRBV5-4 and TRBJ1-1, with D possibly matching TRBD1 (5 bases). The length of the CDR3 is 14 residues. The ends were cut back, 0 bases at V and 1 base at J, with 7 bases in the middle. Germline values: CDR1 SGHNT, CDR2 YYREEE (reference sequence).

In this sample, this clonotype turned up a few times. The V call is TRBV7-2, the J call TRBJ2-3; TRBD2 aligns across 11 bases. Germline CDR1 and CDR2: SGHTA and FQGNSA. The CDR3 consists of 14 residues. Trimming at V came to 5 bases and at J to 7 bases, leaving 5 bases not matched to a gene. The CDR3 protein is CASSQTSGENTQYF. The CDR3 nucleotides read TGTGCCAGCAGCCAGACTAGCGGGGAGAATACGCAGTATTTT. Full variable domain (outside the CDR3, taken from reference TRBV7-2 and TRBJ2-3): GAGVSQSPSNKVTEKGKDVELRCDPISGHTALYWYRQSLGQGLEFLIYFQGNSAPDKSGLPSDRFSAERTGGSVSTLTIQRTQQEDSAVYLCASSQTSGENTQYFGPGTRLTVL.

V is TRBV5-6 and J is TRBJ2-3, with D perhaps matching TRBD1 (6 bases). Trimming took 4 bases from V and 1 from J, leaving 19 bases between them. The CDR3 covers 17 residues. Germline CDR1 SGHDT, CDR2 YYEEEE. CDR3 coding DNA: TGTGCCAGCAGCACCGGACAGACCTACAGTGGCACAGATACGCAGTATTTT. Translated: CASSTGQTYSGTDTQYF.

This clonotype showed up many times. The J gene is TRBJ2-3, the V gene TRBV7-2; 8 nucleotides match TRBD2. The CDR3 totals 16 residues. The V segment lost 7 bases and the J segment 3 bases; nucleotides outside the gene matches: 12. Germline CDR1 and CDR2: SGHTA and FQGNSA. This CDR3 reads CASTGGDFFRTDTQYF. The CDR3 DNA follows: TGTGCCAGCACCGGGGGGGATTTCTTTAGGACAGATACGCAGTATTTT. Full variable domain (outside the CDR3, taken from reference TRBV7-2 and TRBJ2-3): GAGVSQSPSNKVTEKGKDVELRCDPISGHTALYWYRQSLGQGLEFLIYFQGNSAPDKSGLPSDRFSAERTGGSVSTLTIQRTQQEDSAVYLCASTGGDFFRTDTQYFGPGTRLTVL.

CDR3 in amino acids: CASSLGQTASYEQYF. The CDR3, as DNA: TGCGCCAGCAGCTTAGGACAGACCGCTTCCTACGAGCAGTACTTC. The chain recombines TRBV5-1 with TRBJ2-7, with D tentatively TRBD1 (6 bases). Germline V lookup: CDR1 SGHRS, CDR2 YFSETQ. V lost 2 bases and J 1 base, leaving 13 bases between the germline ends. The CDR3 is made up of 15 amino acids.

This clonotype showed up just a few times. The chain joins TRBV4-2 to TRBJ1-4; D uncertain. This CDR3 is built from 15 residues. V was trimmed by 1 base and J by 3 bases, leaving 9 bases between them. The germline CDR1 and CDR2 sequences are LGHNA and YNFKEQ. The CDR3 protein is CASSQVLAANEKLFF. The CDR3 coding sequence is TGTGCCAGCAGCCAAGTTCTAGCGGCTAATGAAAAACTGTTTTTT.

This clonotype was found a few times. The gene calls are TRBV28 and TRBJ1-2; 8 nucleotides align to TRBD1. The germline V gene has CDR1 MDHEN and CDR2 SYDVKM. The CDR3 runs 14 residues. The ends lost 8 bases at V and 5 bases at J; junction bases unmatched: 10. Here the CDR3 DNA reads TGTGCCAGCCTAACAGGGGGGCACGGGTATGGCTACACCTTC. Protein sequence: CASLTGGHGYGYTF.

This clonotype appeared a single time. CDR3 region: CASSLARSNTGELFF. Here the CDR3 DNA reads TGTGCCAGCAGTTTAGCTAGATCGAACACCGGGGAGCTGTTTTTT. The J gene is TRBJ2-2, the V gene TRBV12-3 or TRBV12-4; D is ambiguous. Trimming stripped 0 bases from V and 0 bases from J, with 5 bases between. The CDR3 runs to 15 residues.

The chain is built from TRBV7-9 and TRBJ2-2; 7 nucleotides line up with TRBD2. The germline CDR1 and CDR2 sequences are SEHNR and FQNEAQ (reference sequence). With V trimmed by 1 base and J by 1 base, 6 bases remained unmatched. CDR3 size: 17 residues. CDR3: CASSLDFGGGNTGELFF. CDR3 DNA sequence: TGTGCCAGCAGCTTAGATTTCGGCGGGGGGAACACCGGGGAGCTGTTTTTT.

This clonotype has a handful of counts. The rearrangement links TRBV6-5 to TRBJ2-1; TRBD1 matches 7 bases. CDR3 length: 18 amino acids. From germline, CDR1 is MNHEY and CDR2 SVGAGI. Germline trimming cut 0 bases from V and 3 bases from J; bases unmatched to any gene: 11. The CDR3 coding sequence is TGTGCCAGCAGTTACTCAGCGTACCGGGACAGACTCTACAATGAGCAGTTCTTC. This encodes CASSYSAYRDRLYNEQFF.